This section outlines one TCR beta chain sequence together with its context. CDR1 and CDR2 (germline): WSHSY, SAAADI. The CDR3 loop spans 16 amino acids. The V segment lost 8 bases and the J segment 1 base; nucleotides outside the gene matches: 9. The sample comes from a study of blood T cell repertoires in COVID-19. Study-level background: Donors in the United States, Italy and Spain gave samples during acute or convalescent COVID-19. T cells, B-cell-depleted T cells, or PBMCs provided the cDNA or gDNA that served as material.

Original handling: Estimation of nucleated cell counts relied on the amplification of reference gene primers. The protocol was immunoSEQ multiplex PCR, while the TCRdb copy is restricted to in-frame clones and leaves out a portion. V, J and clone size reflect that table, while D and trimming were determined from the DNA. The sample consists of 70,000 or so clones, about nine tenths of them appearing once. The genes are TRBV10-2 and TRBJ2-2; 8 bases are a match to TRBD2. The sequenced sample consisted of peripheral blood. The clonotype originates from a woman aged 18-29 years with acute or convalescent COVID-19. In DNA form, the CDR3 reads TGCGCCAGCCAACCGGGACTAGTAAGGAACACCGGGGAGCTGTTTTTT. It is translated as CASQPGLVRNTGELFF.